A single sample gave rise to the 7 T cell receptor beta chains below, sequenced in a study of Ad26.COV2.S vaccination and SARS-CoV-2 variants. The treatment is: over 15 received Ad26.COV2.S at low or high dose, single or two shots; about 5 received placebo; per-sample allocation not given. All samples were drawn on day 63, counting from the first vaccine or placebo injection. Generated by immunoSEQ multiplex PCR, the TCRdb table keeps only in-frame clones and is missing some. Of more than 300,000 clones in the sample, 86% were seen once. The material was peripheral blood, obtained in a trial of Ad26.COV2.S vaccine versus placebo. These TCRs come from a person between 18 and 60 years old who received the Ad26.COV2.S COVID-19 vaccine or a placebo.

This clone has just a few counts. The rearrangement links TRBV7-9 to TRBJ2-7, with 7 bases fitting TRBD1. V was pared by 6 bases and J by 6 bases, with 5 bases of the junction left unmatched. Germline V gives CDR1 SEHNR, CDR2 FQNEAQ (reference sequence). This CDR3 spans 12 amino acids. This chain's CDR3 is CASSRTGVEQYF. The CDR3, as DNA: TGTGCCAGCAGTCGGACAGGAGTCGAGCAGTACTTC.

The chain links TRBV4-3 to TRBJ1-4; D not resolved. CDR3 length: 16 amino acids. The germline V gene has CDR1 LGHNA and CDR2 YSLEER. V gave up 0 bases and J gave up 1 base, with 9 bases separating them. CDR3 coding DNA: TGCGCCAGCAGCCAAGAGCGGGCCCAAACTAATGAAAAACTGTTTTTT. Translating it yields CASSQERAQTNEKLFF.

The chain uses TRBV20-1 and TRBJ1-1; no clear D gene. Germline V CDR1 and CDR2: DFQATT, SNEGSKA (reference sequence). The CDR3 sequence is 15 residues long. Trimming stripped 3 bases from V and 0 bases from J, with 14 bases between. The CDR3 region is CSASRSGRMNTEAFF. DNA of the CDR3: TGCAGTGCTAGTAGGTCCGGACGAATGAACACTGAAGCTTTCTTT.

The genes are TRBV7-2 and TRBJ1-2; 9 bases match TRBD1. V shed 1 base, J shed 7 bases, and the junction held 4 bases outside the gene matches. Germline V gives CDR1 SGHTA, CDR2 FQGNSA. The CDR3 is 14 amino acids. The CDR3 DNA follows: TGTGCCAGCAGCTTAGGGGACAGGGCTAGTGGCTACACCTTC. This codes for CASSLGDRASGYTF.

V and J are TRBV14 and TRBJ2-5; D perhaps matches TRBD2 (7 bases). Trimming stripped 8 bases from V and 6 bases from J, with 16 bases between. The CDR3 covers 13 residues. CDR1 and CDR2 from the germline V gene are SGHDN and FVKESK. Here the CDR3 DNA reads TGTGCCAGCGCCCGGGGGGCGCAACAGACCCAGTACTTC. Amino acid sequence: CASARGAQQTQYF.

CDR3 protein: CSVGEGPQANYGYTF. The CDR3 nucleotides are TGCAGCGTTGGGGAGGGACCCCAAGCTAACTATGGCTACACCTTC. This chain joins TRBV29-1 and TRBJ1-2; tentatively, D is TRBD1 (5 bases). Germline CDR1 and CDR2: SQVTM and ANQGSEA. The CDR3 runs 15 residues. V was cut by 4 bases and J by 0 bases, with 15 bases left in between.

As for this clone: Other DNA sequences in the same sample also yield this CDR3. This chain links TRBV19 with TRBJ2-1; 9 bases fit TRBD2. CDR1 and CDR2 from the germline V gene are LNHDA and SQIVND (reference sequence). The CDR3 consists of 14 residues. V lost 5 bases, J lost 6 bases, and 5 bases stayed unmatched. The CDR3 sequence: CASSVPGLANEQFF. The CDR3 bases are TGTGCCAGTAGTGTACCGGGACTAGCCAATGAGCAGTTCTTC.